These 7 T cell receptor beta chains originate from one sample sequenced in a study of blood T cells in healthy people across ages. The use of a sample-barcoded 5' primer and a J-beta primer mix characterized a second PCR of about 7 to 12 cycles. TCRdb redid the calling of the 5' RACE reads with MiXCR, one entry per CDR3 protein. The sample lists 1.5 million to 2 million distinct CDR3 sequences, about 31% occurring once. Material: blood. These receptors were taken from a woman aged 30 to 39 in good health.

This clonotype was observed a handful of times. CDR3: CASSQEIAGGLETQYF. CDR3 coding DNA: TGCGCCAGCAGCCAAGAAATAGCGGGGGGGCTAGAGACCCAGTACTTC. V and J are TRBV4-1 and TRBJ2-5; 11 bases are a match to TRBD2. Trimming removed 0 bases from V and 4 bases from J; junction bases left unmatched: 4. The CDR3 runs to 16 residues. Germline lookup yields CDR1 MGHRA and CDR2 YSYEKL.

The gene calls are TRBV12-3 or TRBV12-4 and TRBJ1-3; 7 bases map to TRBD1. This CDR3 has 16 residues. The trim removed 6 bases at V and 2 bases at J, leaving 10 bases unmatched. The CDR3 sequence: CASRYQGVGPGNTIYF. CDR3 DNA: TGTGCCAGCAGATACCAGGGGGTCGGTCCTGGAAACACCATATATTTT.

Note on this clonotype: Germline and junction disagree at one end, which may indicate a read error. The rearrangement joins TRBV20-1 to TRBJ1-2; tentatively, D is TRBD1 (5 bases). CDR1 is DFQATT, CDR2 SNEGSKA, per germline (reference sequence). The CDR3 spans 13 residues. The CDR3 protein is CSARGGANYGHTF. DNA of the CDR3: TGCAGTGCTAGAGGGGGCGCTAACTATGGCCACACCTTC.

The chain links TRBV2 to TRBJ2-1, with a tentative D call TRBD1 (5 bases). CDR1 and CDR2 from the germline V gene are SNHLY and FYNNEI. Trimming pared 6 bases from V and 5 bases from J, leaving 14 bases between. The CDR3 has 14 residues. The CDR3 here is CASSPREFDNEQFF. The CDR3, as DNA: TGTGCCAGCAGCCCCAGGGAATTTGACAATGAGCAGTTCTTC.

The chain links TRBV9 to TRBJ2-1, with 8 bases identical to TRBD1. In germline, CDR1 is SGDLS, CDR2 YYNGEE. Germline trimming cut 4 bases from V and 3 bases from J; bases unmatched to any gene: 6. The CDR3 runs 15 residues. CDR3 protein: CASSPTGGNYNEQFF. In DNA, the CDR3 is TGTGCCAGCAGCCCTACAGGGGGTAACTACAATGAGCAGTTCTTC.

The chain links TRBV6-1 to TRBJ1-1; D gene uncertain. CDR3 size: 13 residues. Trimming took off 6 bases at V and 7 bases at J, with 15 bases between the two ends. Germline assignment: CDR1 MNHNS and CDR2 SASEGT. The CDR3 DNA follows: TGTGCCAGCAGGACCCGGGGAGGAGTTGAAGCTTTCTTT. Encoded protein: CASRTRGGVEAFF.

This chain uses TRBV5-1 with TRBJ2-7; D might be TRBD2 (5 bases). The CDR3 sequence is 15 residues long. Germline V gives CDR1 SGHRS, CDR2 YFSETQ. Trimming took off 4 bases at V and 0 bases at J, with 14 bases between the two ends. The CDR3 DNA reads as TGCGCCAGCAGCCCGGCGCGGGCCCTCTCCTACGAGCAGTACTTC. Its protein product is CASSPARALSYEQYF. Filled out from reference TRBV5-1 and TRBJ2-7, the complete variable domain reads KAGVTQTPRYLIKTRGQQVTLSCSPISGHRSVSWYQQTPGQGLQFLFEYFSETQRNKGNFPGRFSGRQFSNSRSEMNVSTLELGDSALYLCASSPARALSYEQYFGPGTRLTVT.